The 7 T cell receptor beta chains listed next were all sequenced from one sample in a study of HIV-infected patients and healthy controls. TCRdb reprocessed the 5' RACE reads via MiXCR and lists one record per CDR3 protein. The repertoire consists of 65,000 to 70,000 distinct CDR3 sequences, with about 16% occurring once and the leading ten covering about 6%. The sample was CD4+ T cells from blood. Source of these receptors: a human donor in good health.

This clonotype was recorded at least ten times. The chain couples TRBV12-3 or TRBV12-4 to TRBJ1-6; 7 bases are shared with TRBD1. The ends lost 5 bases at V and 6 bases at J; junction bases unmatched: 7. There are 15 residues in the CDR3. Written as DNA, the CDR3 is TGTGCCAGCAGTCCCCGACAGGGAGCTAATTCACCCCTCCACTTT. Its protein is CASSPRQGANSPLHF.

CDR3 sequence (DNA): TGTGCCAGCAGCCCAGGGGATTTGCGAGAAAAACTGTTTTTT. Protein sequence: CASSPGDLREKLFF. This rearrangement joins TRBV14 to TRBJ1-4; D might be TRBD1 (6 bases). V gave up 4 bases and J gave up 8 bases, with 14 bases separating them. The length of the CDR3 is 14 residues. The germline CDR1 and CDR2 sequences are SGHDN and FVKESK.

In DNA form, the CDR3 reads TGTGCCAGCACACAGACAACCCTTAACTATGGCTACACCTTC. Translation: CASTQTTLNYGYTF. This chain links TRBV7-2 with TRBJ1-2; D is undetermined. Trimming took 7 bases from V and 1 from J, leaving 13 bases between them. The CDR3 has 14 residues. Germline V gives CDR1 SGHTA, CDR2 FQGNSA. The variable domain in full, with the rest retrieved from reference TRBV7-2 and TRBJ1-2, is GAGVSQSPSNKVTEKGKDVELRCDPISGHTALYWYRQSLGQGLEFLIYFQGNSAPDKSGLPSDRFSAERTGGSVSTLTIQRTQQEDSAVYLCASTQTTLNYGYTFGSGTRLTVV.

This clonotype has just a few counts. The chain links TRBV20-1 to TRBJ1-5; 7 nucleotides align to TRBD1. The trim removed 3 bases at V and 2 bases at J, leaving 4 bases unmatched. Looked up from germline, CDR1 is DFQATT and CDR2 is SNEGSKA (reference sequence). The CDR3 runs to 14 residues. CDR3 in DNA: TGCAGTGCTAGGGTAGGACAGGGCAATCAGCCCCAGCATTTT. Protein sequence: CSARVGQGNQPQHF.

J is TRBJ1-6 and V is TRBV14; D not resolved. Between the trimmed V and J ends, which lost 1 base and 6 bases, there was a span of 10 bases. Germline CDR1 is SGHDN and CDR2 is FVKESK. The CDR3 is 15 residues long. The CDR3 bases are TGTGCCAGCAGCCAAGGTCCACCCAGTAATTCACCCCTCCACTTT. This translates into CASSQGPPSNSPLHF.

This clonotype was observed many times. The V and J genes are TRBV2 and TRBJ2-1; D call uncertain. This CDR3 is 13 amino acids long. Germline CDR1 and CDR2: SNHLY and FYNNEI. V lost 6 bases to trimming and J lost 7 bases, with 13 bases between them. This CDR3 is CASRGQVDNEQFF. The CDR3 DNA is TGTGCCAGCAGAGGTCAGGTAGATAATGAGCAGTTCTTC.

This clonotype was found many times. The chain links TRBV6-5 to TRBJ2-3, with a weak D call TRBD1 (6 bases). V was cut by 4 bases and J by 0 bases, with 11 bases left in between. The CDR3 contains 15 residues. Germline lookup yields CDR1 MNHEY and CDR2 SVGAGI. In DNA form, the CDR3 reads TGTGCCAGCAGTTCTGGGGGCCCTAGCACAGATACGCAGTATTTT. Residues: CASSSGGPSTDTQYF.